This T cell receptor beta chain is drawn from a study of T-cell reconstitution after alpha-beta-depleted transplantation in children. A few counts support this clonotype. Unique molecular identifiers featured in how the TCRbeta library was prepared. Via MiXCR, TCRdb re-called the PCR reads, giving one row per CDR3 protein. Among approximately 980,000 distinct CDR3 sequences listed, less than 30% were seen once. After removal of 4 bases from V and 8 bases from J, the junction contained 9 bases not matched to a gene. The CDR3 loop spans 15 amino acids. The germline gives CDR1 SGHVS, CDR2 FNYEAQ. The chain employs TRBV7-6 and TRBJ2-5; 11 bases are shared with TRBD2. The sample here was PBMCs, mostly from graft donor cells, taken 360 days after TCRalphabeta/CD19-depleted stem cell transplant. This TCR was sampled from a boy less than two years old who had a stem cell transplant for SCID, so the T cells may come from the graft donor. The CDR3 reads CASSSIAGGPVTQYF. DNA of the CDR3: TGTGCCAGCAGCTCAATAGCGGGGGGGCCCGTAACCCAGTACTTC.